This TCR beta chain was obtained from a study of blood T cells in healthy people across ages. The second PCR ran about 6 to 12 cycles with a sample-barcoded 5' primer and J-beta primers. TCRdb passed the 5' RACE reads through MiXCR, listing each CDR3 protein once. This repertoire shows about 930,000 distinct CDR3 sequences, about 29% found once; its top ten account for about a tenth. These data also featured in a second study, about T cells of mothers and their children. That paper adds: Overlap ran slightly, non-significantly higher for related than unrelated mother-child pairs.

This clonotype was sampled from a woman in her thirties or forties in good health. Specimen: blood.

The CDR3 region has the DNA TGCGCCAGCAGCCTGGAACGGCGGGAGAGCTACACCTTC. Its protein is CASSLERRESYTF. The chain joins TRBV5-1 to TRBJ1-2; D gene unclear. The CDR3 loop spans 13 amino acids. Germline assignment: CDR1 SGHRS and CDR2 YFSETQ. Trimming took 4 bases from V and 9 from J, leaving 16 bases between them. Based on the CDR3 plus reference TRBV5-1 and TRBJ1-2, the full variable domain is KAGVTQTPRYLIKTRGQQVTLSCSPISGHRSVSWYQQTPGQGLQFLFEYFSETQRNKGNFPGRFSGRQFSNSRSEMNVSTLELGDSALYLCASSLERRESYTFGSGTRLTVV.